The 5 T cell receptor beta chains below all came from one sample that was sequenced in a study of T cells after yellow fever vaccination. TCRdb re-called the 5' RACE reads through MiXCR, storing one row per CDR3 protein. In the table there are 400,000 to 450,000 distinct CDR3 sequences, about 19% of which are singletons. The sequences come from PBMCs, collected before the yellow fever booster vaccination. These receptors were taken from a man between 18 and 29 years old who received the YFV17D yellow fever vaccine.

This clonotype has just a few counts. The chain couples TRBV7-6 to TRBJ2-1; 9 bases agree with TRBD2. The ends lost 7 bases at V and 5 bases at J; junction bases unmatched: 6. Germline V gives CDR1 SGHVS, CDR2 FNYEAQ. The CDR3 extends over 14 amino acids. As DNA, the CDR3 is TGTGCCAGCACCCCGGGACTAGCCGACAATGAGCAGTTCTTC. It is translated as CASTPGLADNEQFF. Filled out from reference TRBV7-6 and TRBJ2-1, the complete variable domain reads GAGVSQSPRYKVTKRGQDVALRCDPISGHVSLYWYRQALGQGPEFLTYFNYEAQQDKSGLPNDRFSAERPEGSISTLTIQRTEQRDSAMYRCASTPGLADNEQFFGPGTRLTVL.

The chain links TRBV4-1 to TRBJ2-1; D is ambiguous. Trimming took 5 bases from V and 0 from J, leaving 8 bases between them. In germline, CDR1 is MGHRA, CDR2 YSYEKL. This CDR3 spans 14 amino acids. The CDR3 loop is CASSYLVSYNEQFF. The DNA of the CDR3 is TGCGCCAGCAGCTACCTGGTCTCCTACAATGAGCAGTTCTTC.

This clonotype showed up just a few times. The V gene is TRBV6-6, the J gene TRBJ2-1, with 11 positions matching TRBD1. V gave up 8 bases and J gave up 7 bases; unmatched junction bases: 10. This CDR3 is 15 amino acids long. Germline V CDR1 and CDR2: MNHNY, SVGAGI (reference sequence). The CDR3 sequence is CASHAPGQGVNEQFF. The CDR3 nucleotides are TGTGCCAGCCATGCACCGGGACAGGGGGTGAATGAGCAGTTCTTC.

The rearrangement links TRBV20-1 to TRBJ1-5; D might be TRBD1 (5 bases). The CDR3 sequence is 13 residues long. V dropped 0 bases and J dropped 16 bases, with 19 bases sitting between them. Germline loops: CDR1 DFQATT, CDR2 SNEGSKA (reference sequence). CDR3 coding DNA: TGCAGTGCTAGAGATCAGGGCGGAAAGCAACCACATTTT. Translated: CSARDQGGKQPHF.

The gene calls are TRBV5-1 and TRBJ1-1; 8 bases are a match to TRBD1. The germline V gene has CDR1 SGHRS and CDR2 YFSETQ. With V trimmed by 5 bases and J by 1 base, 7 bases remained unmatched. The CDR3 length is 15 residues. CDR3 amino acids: CASRRQGAPNTEAFF. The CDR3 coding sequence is TGCGCCAGCAGGCGGCAGGGGGCCCCGAACACTGAAGCTTTCTTT.